These 17 T cell receptor beta chains were all obtained from the same sample, sequenced in a study of untreated major depressive disorder. Findings of the study overall: Depressed patients' CD4+ T cells carried increased TRBV05-01 (Vbeta 5.1) usage versus control CD4+ T cells.

The assay was immunoSEQ multiplex PCR, and TCRdb's table has in-frame clones only and misses some. The profile shows some 27,000 clones, 91% of them singletons. Antigen specificity for these receptors is unknown. Sequenced sample: CD4+ T cells from PBMCs. These TCRs come from a woman in her 30s with major depressive disorder.

The chain employs TRBV9 and TRBJ2-3; weak D call: TRBD1 (6 bases). This CDR3 contains 15 residues. Germline CDR1 SGDLS, CDR2 YYNGEE. V was cut by 0 bases and J by 7 bases, with 15 bases left in between. Here the CDR3 reads CASSVGSRDTNTQYF. CDR3 DNA sequence: TGTGCCAGCAGCGTAGGGTCCCGGGACACCAATACGCAGTATTTT.

The V and J genes are TRBV4-3 and TRBJ2-7, with D perhaps TRBD1 (5 bases). This CDR3 comprises 12 residues. Per germline, CDR1 LGHNA and CDR2 YSLEER. V was cut by 1 base and J by 7 bases, with 8 bases left in between. CDR3 nucleotides: TGCGCCAGCAGCCAAGGGGGCCGGGAGCAGTACTTC. Its protein is CASSQGGREQYF.

The V call is TRBV9, the J call TRBJ1-2; 9 nucleotides line up with TRBD1. Germline V CDR1 and CDR2: SGDLS, YYNGEE. CDR3 length equals 15 residues. V lost 4 bases to trimming and J lost 10 bases; unmatched junction nucleotides: 14. Written as DNA, the CDR3 is TGTGCCAGCAGCCCTTTGCCCGGGACAGGGTCGCACTACACCTTC. Protein: CASSPLPGTGSHYTF.

The chain links TRBV29-1 to TRBJ1-1; no clear D. CDR3 length: 11 amino acids. Trimming left V 7 bases short and J 4 bases short, with 10 bases between. Germline values: CDR1 SQVTM, CDR2 ANQGSEA. Written as DNA, the CDR3 is TGCAGCGGACGGTGGAGCACTGAAGCTTTCTTT. Its protein product is CSGRWSTEAFF.

The rearrangement uses TRBV7-9 and TRBJ2-1, with D unresolved. V shed 5 bases and J shed 4 bases, with 12 bases lying between them. The germline gives CDR1 SEHNR, CDR2 FQNEAQ (reference sequence). The length of the CDR3 is 14 residues. The chain's CDR3 is CASSQGLLYNEQFF. For the CDR3, the DNA is TGTGCCAGCAGCCAAGGTCTTCTTTACAATGAGCAGTTCTTC.

The chain combines TRBV13 with TRBJ2-2, with TRBD1 matching over 8 bases. J lost 7 bases, V lost 6 bases, and 16 bases had no gene match. The CDR3 covers 17 residues. Looked up from germline, CDR1 is PRHDT and CDR2 is FYEKMQ (reference sequence). The CDR3, as DNA: TGTGCCAGCAGACCACTTGGACAGGGCAATTTTATCGGGGAGCTGTTTTTT. It codes for CASRPLGQGNFIGELFF. Combining the CDR3 with reference TRBV13 and TRBJ2-2 gives the whole variable domain AAGVIQSPRHLIKEKRETATLKCYPIPRHDTVYWYQQGPGQDPQFLISFYEKMQSDKGSIPDRFSAQQFSDYHSELNMSSLELGDSALYFCASRPLGQGNFIGELFFGEGSRLTVL.

The chain employs TRBV11-2 and TRBJ1-2, with D unresolved. Trimming took off 2 bases at V and 6 bases at J, with 7 bases between the two ends. The CDR3 contains 12 residues. Germline assignment: CDR1 SGHAT and CDR2 FQNNGV. The CDR3 is CASSLLGDGYTF. Written as DNA, the CDR3 is TGTGCCAGCAGCTTACTGGGTGATGGCTACACCTTC.

The chain recombines TRBV11-2 with TRBJ2-7; the match to TRBD1 covers 8 bases. V was clipped by 3 bases and J by 0 bases; unmatched bases: 1. The CDR3 has 14 amino acids. CDR1 is SGHAT and CDR2 is FQNNGV in the germline V gene. Written as DNA, the CDR3 is TGTGCCAGCAGCTTGGACAGGGTCTCCTACGAGCAGTACTTC. Its protein is CASSLDRVSYEQYF.

As DNA, the CDR3 is TGTGCCAGCAGTCTGACAGGGTATGAAGCTTTCTTT. Its translation: CASSLTGYEAFF. The chain is built from TRBV28 and TRBJ1-1; 7 bases are shared with TRBD1. The CDR3 has 12 residues. The ends lost 5 bases at V and 7 bases at J; junction bases unmatched: 4. Germline V lookup: CDR1 MDHEN, CDR2 SYDVKM.

The V call is TRBV7-3, the J call TRBJ2-7, with a tentative D call TRBD2 (6 bases). The germline V gene encodes CDR1 SGHTA and CDR2 FQGTGA. V lost 2 bases and J lost 3, with 20 bases in between. The CDR3 totals 17 residues. CDR3 protein: CASSLGGAGPGVYEQYF. In nucleotides, the CDR3 is TGTGCCAGCAGCTTAGGAGGGGCAGGACCGGGGGTCTACGAGCAGTACTTC.

This chain uses TRBV5-1 with TRBJ2-5; the D call may be TRBD1 or TRBD2 (6 bases each). Per germline, CDR1 SGHRS and CDR2 YFSETQ. The CDR3 is 14 amino acids. Trimming pared 0 bases from V and 6 bases from J, leaving 12 bases between. The CDR3 here is CASSLVGGVQTQYF. CDR3 DNA: TGCGCCAGCAGCTTGGTCGGGGGCGTACAGACCCAGTACTTC.

The CDR3 region has the DNA TGTGCCAGCAGTGACGGGGTATTTAGCAATCAGCCCCAGCATTTT. This gives the protein CASSDGVFSNQPQHF. The V and J genes are TRBV6-6 and TRBJ1-5; no clear D. V shed 5 bases and J shed 0 bases, with 11 bases lying between them. Germline CDR1 reads MNHNY; CDR2 reads SVGAGI (reference sequence). There are 15 residues in the CDR3.

This chain links TRBV11-2 with TRBJ2-2, with D possibly TRBD2 on 5 matching bases. V lost 2 bases and J lost 4, with 8 bases in between. Germline loops: CDR1 SGHAT, CDR2 FQNNGV. The CDR3 contains 14 residues. CDR3 amino acids: CASSLKSGTGELFF. CDR3 nucleotides: TGTGCCAGCAGCTTAAAGAGCGGCACCGGGGAGCTGTTTTTT.

The chain is built from TRBV5-1 and TRBJ2-3, with 10 positions matching TRBD2. V shed 2 bases and J 0 bases; nucleotides not matched to a gene: 9. The CDR3 contains 18 residues. Germline V CDR1 and CDR2: SGHRS, YFSETQ. CDR3 sequence: CASSFSLAGRSSTDTQYF. The CDR3, as DNA: TGCGCCAGCAGCTTCTCACTAGCGGGGAGATCTAGCACAGATACGCAGTATTTT.

The J gene is TRBJ1-4, the V gene TRBV4-3, with 9 bases identical to TRBD1. V shed 1 base, J shed 7 bases, and the junction held 7 bases outside the gene matches. From germline, CDR1 is LGHNA and CDR2 YSLEER. The CDR3 length is 16 residues. CDR3 DNA: TGCGCCAGCAGCCAAGCGCTAGGGACAGGGATTGAAAAACTGTTTTTT. It encodes CASSQALGTGIEKLFF.

The V call is TRBV11-3, the J call TRBJ2-3; 7 bases are shared with TRBD2. V was clipped by 7 bases and J by 1 base; unmatched bases: 5. The CDR3 consists of 14 residues. The germline CDR1 and CDR2 sequences are SGHNT and YENEEA. Here the CDR3 DNA reads TGTGCCAGCAAGAGGCTAGCGGGCACAGATACGCAGTATTTT. This codes for CASKRLAGTDTQYF.

The chain joins TRBV6-5 to TRBJ2-1, with a tentative D call TRBD2 (5 bases). V lost 8 bases and J lost 11, with 13 bases in between. CDR1 is MNHEY and CDR2 is SVGAGI in the germline V gene. The CDR3 contains 11 residues. CDR3 in DNA: TGTGCCAGCGCCTCTAGCCCACAGCAGTTCTTC. Translated, it gives CASASSPQQFF.